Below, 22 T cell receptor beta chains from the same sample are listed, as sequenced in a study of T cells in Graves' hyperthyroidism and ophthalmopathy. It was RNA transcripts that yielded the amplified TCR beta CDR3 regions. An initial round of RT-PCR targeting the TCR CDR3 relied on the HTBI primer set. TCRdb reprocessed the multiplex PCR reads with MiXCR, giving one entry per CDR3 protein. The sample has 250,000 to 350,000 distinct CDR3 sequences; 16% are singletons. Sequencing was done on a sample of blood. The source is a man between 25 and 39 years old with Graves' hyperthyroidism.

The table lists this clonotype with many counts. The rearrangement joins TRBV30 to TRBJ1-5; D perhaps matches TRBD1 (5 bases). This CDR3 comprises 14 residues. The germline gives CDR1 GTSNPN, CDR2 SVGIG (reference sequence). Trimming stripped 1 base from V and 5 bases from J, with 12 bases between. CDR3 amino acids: CAWSGREQDQPQHF. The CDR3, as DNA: TGTGCCTGGAGTGGCAGGGAGCAGGATCAGCCCCAGCATTTT.

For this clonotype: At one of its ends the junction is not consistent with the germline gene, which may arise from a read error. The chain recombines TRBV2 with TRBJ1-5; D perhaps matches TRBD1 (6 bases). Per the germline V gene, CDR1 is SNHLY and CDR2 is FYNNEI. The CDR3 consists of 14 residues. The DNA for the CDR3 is TGTGCCAGCAGTGTACAGGGCAGCAATCAGCTCCAGCATTTT. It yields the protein CASSVQGSNQLQHF.

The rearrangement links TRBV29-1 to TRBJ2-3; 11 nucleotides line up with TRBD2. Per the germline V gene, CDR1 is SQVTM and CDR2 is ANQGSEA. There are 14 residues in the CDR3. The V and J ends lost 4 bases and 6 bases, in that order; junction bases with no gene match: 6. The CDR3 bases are TGCAGCGTTGGATGGGTAGCGGGAGGGGATACGCAGTATTTT. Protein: CSVGWVAGGDTQYF.

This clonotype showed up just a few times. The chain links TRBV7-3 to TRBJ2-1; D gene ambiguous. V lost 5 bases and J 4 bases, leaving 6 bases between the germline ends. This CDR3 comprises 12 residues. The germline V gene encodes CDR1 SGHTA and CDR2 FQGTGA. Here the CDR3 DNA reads TGTGCCAGCAGCCCTGATTACAATGAGCAGTTCTTC. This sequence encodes CASSPDYNEQFF.

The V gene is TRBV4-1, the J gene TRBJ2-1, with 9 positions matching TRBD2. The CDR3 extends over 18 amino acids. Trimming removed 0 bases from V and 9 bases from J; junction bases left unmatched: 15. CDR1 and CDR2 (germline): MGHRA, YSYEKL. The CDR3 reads CASSQDRGVAGAGGEQFF. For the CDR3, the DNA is TGCGCCAGCAGCCAAGATAGGGGAGTAGCGGGAGCTGGAGGTGAGCAGTTCTTC.

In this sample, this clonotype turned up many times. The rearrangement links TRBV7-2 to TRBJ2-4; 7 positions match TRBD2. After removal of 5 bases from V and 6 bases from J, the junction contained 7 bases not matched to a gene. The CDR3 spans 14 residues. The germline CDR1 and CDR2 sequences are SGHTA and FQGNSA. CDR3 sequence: CASSRQASGNIQYF. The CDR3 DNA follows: TGTGCCAGCAGCCGCCAGGCTAGCGGAAACATTCAGTACTTC.

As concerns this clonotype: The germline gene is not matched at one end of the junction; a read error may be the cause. The CDR3 nucleotides are TGCAGTGCCAGAGGGCTGAACACTGAAGCTTTCTTT. Its protein product is CSARGLNTEAFF. V usage is TRBV20-1 and J usage is TRBJ1-1; D call uncertain. The CDR3 is 12 amino acids. Germline lookup yields CDR1 DFQATT and CDR2 SNEGSKA (reference sequence).

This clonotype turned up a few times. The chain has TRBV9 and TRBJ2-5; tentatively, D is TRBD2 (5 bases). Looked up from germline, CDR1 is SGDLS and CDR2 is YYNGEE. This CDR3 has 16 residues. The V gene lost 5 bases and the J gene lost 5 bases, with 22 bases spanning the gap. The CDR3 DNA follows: TGTGCCAGCAGTGCCCATGGACTCGCTTCGAGGGAGACCCAGTACTTC. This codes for CASSAHGLASRETQYF.

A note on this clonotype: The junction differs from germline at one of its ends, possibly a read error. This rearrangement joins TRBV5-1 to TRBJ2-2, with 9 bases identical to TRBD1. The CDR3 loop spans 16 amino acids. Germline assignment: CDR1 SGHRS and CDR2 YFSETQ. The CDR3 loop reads CASSSRTGANTGEPFF. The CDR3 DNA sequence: TGCGCCAGCAGTTCCCGGACAGGGGCGAACACCGGGGAGCCGTTTTTT.

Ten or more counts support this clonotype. The chain's CDR3 is CSASGGGRTDTQYF. The CDR3 DNA reads TGCAGTGCTAGTGGTGGGGGCCGCACAGATACGCAGTATTTT. This chain links TRBV20-1 with TRBJ2-3; D is perhaps TRBD1 (6 bases). V was clipped by 3 bases and J by 1 base, with 11 bases between them. Germline values: CDR1 DFQATT, CDR2 SNEGSKA (reference sequence). The CDR3 has 14 residues.

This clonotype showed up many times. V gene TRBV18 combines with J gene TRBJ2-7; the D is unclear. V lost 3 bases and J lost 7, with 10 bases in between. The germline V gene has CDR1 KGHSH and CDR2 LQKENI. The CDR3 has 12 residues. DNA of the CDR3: TGTGCCAGCTCACCCGGCAGTGGAGAGCAGTACTTC. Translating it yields CASSPGSGEQYF.

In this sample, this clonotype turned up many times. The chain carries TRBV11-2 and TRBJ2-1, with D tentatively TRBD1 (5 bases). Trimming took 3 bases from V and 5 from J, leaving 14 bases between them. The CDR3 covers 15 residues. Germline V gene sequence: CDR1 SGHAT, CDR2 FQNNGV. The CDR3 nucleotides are TGTGCCAGCAGCTTCTACAGGAAGCCCCACAATGAGCAGTTCTTC. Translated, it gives CASSFYRKPHNEQFF.

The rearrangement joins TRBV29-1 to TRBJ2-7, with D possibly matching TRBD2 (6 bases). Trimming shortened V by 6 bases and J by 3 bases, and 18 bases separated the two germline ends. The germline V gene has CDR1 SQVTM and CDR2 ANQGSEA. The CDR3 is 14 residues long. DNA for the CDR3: TGCAGCGTCGGCGGTCGGGGGAGTGACTACGAGCAGTACTTC. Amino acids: CSVGGRGSDYEQYF.

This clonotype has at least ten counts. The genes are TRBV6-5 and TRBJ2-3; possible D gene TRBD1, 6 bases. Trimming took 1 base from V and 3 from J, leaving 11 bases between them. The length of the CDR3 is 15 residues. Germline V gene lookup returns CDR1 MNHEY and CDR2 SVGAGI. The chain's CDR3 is CASSYYGRGTDTQYF. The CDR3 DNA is TGTGCCAGCAGTTACTACGGCAGGGGAACAGATACGCAGTATTTT.

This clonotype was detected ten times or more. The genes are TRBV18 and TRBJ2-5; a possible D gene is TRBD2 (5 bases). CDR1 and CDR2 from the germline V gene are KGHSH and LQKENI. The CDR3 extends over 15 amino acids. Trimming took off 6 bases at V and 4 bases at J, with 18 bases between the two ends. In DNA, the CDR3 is TGTGCCAGCTCCCTGGCGGGCGGGTCCGGAGAGACCCAGTACTTC. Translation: CASSLAGGSGETQYF. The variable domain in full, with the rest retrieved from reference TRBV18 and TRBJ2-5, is NAGVMQNPRHLVRRRGQEARLRCSPMKGHSHVYWYRQLPEEGLKFMVYLQKENIIDESGMPKERFSAEFPKEGPSILRIQQVVRGDSAAYFCASSLAGGSGETQYFGPGTRLLVL.

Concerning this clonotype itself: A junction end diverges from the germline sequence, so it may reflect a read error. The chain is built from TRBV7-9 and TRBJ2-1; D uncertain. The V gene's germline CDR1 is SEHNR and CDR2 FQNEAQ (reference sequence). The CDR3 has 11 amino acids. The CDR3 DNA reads TGTGCCAGCAGCCGAAACAATGAGCGGTTCTTC. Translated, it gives CASSRNNERFF.

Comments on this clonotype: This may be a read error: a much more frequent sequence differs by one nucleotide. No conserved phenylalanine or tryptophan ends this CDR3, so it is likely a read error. Here the CDR3 reads CASSVGGGVTEAFL. The CDR3 DNA follows: TGTGCCAGCAGCGTCGGAGGGGGCGTCACTGAAGCTTTCCTT. The chain uses TRBV9 and TRBJ1-1, with 7 bases lining up with TRBD1. The CDR3 covers 14 residues. The germline gives CDR1 SGDLS, CDR2 YYNGEE. V lost 2 bases and J lost 4; bases outside the gene matches: 5.

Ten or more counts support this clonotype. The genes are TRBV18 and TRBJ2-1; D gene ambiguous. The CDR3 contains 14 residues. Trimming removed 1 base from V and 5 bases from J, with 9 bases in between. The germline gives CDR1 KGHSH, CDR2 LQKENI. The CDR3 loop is CASSPQLPHNEQFF. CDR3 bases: TGTGCCAGCTCACCACAGCTACCCCACAATGAGCAGTTCTTC. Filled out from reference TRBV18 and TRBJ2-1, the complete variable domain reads NAGVMQNPRHLVRRRGQEARLRCSPMKGHSHVYWYRQLPEEGLKFMVYLQKENIIDESGMPKERFSAEFPKEGPSILRIQQVVRGDSAAYFCASSPQLPHNEQFFGPGTRLTVL.

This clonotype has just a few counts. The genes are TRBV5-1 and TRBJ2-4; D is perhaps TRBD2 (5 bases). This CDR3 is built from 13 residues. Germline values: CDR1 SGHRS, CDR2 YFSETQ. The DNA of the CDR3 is TGCGCGAACCTCGGGGATGACAAAAACATTCAGTACTTC. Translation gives CANLGDDKNIQYF.

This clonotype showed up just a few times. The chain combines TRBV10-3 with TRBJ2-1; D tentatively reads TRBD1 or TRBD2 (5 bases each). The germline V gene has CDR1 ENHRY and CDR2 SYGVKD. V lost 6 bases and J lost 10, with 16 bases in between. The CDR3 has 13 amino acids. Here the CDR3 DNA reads TGTGCCATCAGCTCCGGGACGACCCAGGAGCAGTTCTTC. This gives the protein CAISSGTTQEQFF.

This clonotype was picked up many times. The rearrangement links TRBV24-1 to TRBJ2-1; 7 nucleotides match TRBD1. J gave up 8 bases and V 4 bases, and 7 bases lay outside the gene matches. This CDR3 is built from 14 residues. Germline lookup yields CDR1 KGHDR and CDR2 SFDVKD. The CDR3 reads CATSDSDRAHEQFF. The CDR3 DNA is TGTGCCACCAGTGACTCTGACAGGGCTCATGAGCAGTTCTTC.

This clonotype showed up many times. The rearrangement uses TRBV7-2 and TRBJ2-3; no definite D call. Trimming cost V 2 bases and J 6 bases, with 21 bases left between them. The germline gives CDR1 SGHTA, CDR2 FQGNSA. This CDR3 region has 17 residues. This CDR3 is CASSLLHSRNIMDTQYF. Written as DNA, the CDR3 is TGTGCCAGCAGCTTACTTCACTCCCGGAATATTATGGATACGCAGTATTTT.